The source of this T cell receptor beta chain is a study of shared clonotypes between healthy human individuals. The CDR3 length is 15 residues. Germline V gives CDR1 LNHNV, CDR2 YYDKDF (reference sequence). V shed 6 bases and J shed 0 bases, with 12 bases lying between them. Terminally differentiated effector memory CD45RA+ cells were excluded by CCR7 positive selection of CD45RO-negative cells. Among the donors, all were Caucasian adults who lived in Nashville, Tennessee. Clones were sequenced by immunoSEQ multiplex PCR, and TCRdb holds only the in-frame ones, with some missing. The data hold hundreds of thousands of clones, with about 92% observed a single time.

J is TRBJ1-3 and V is TRBV15; tentative D call: TRBD1 (6 bases). The sample was naive CD8+ T cells sorted from blood. This clonotype originated in a young man in good health. The CDR3 coding sequence is TGTGCCACCAGTACCGACAGGAGCTCTGGAAACACCATATATTTT. Translating it yields CATSTDRSSGNTIYF.